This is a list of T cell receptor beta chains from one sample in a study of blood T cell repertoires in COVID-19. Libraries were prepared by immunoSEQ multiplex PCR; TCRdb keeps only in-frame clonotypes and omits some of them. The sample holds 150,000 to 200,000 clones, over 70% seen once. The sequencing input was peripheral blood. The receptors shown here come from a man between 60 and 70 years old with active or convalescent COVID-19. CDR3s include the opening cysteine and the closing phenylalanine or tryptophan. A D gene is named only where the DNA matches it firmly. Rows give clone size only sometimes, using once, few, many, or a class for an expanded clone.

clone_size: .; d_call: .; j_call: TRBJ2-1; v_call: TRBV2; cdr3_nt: TGTGCCAGCAGGGTTCTAGGGAGTCCCGTCCGAAGTGAGCAGTTCTTC; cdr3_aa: CASRVLGSPVRSEQFF
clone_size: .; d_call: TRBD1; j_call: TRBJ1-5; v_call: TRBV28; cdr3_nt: TGTGCCAGCAGGCCGGGACAGGTTTATCAGCCCCAGCATTTT; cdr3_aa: CASRPGQVYQPQHF
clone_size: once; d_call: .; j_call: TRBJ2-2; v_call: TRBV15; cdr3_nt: TGTGCCACCAGCAGAGGTCTAGAGCGGAACACCGGGGAGCTGTTTTTT; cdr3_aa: CATSRGLERNTGELFF
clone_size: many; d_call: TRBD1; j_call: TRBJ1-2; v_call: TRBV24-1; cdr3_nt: TGTGCCACCAGTGACTCGTACAGGGGTAGCGGCTACACCTTC; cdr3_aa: CATSDSYRGSGYTF
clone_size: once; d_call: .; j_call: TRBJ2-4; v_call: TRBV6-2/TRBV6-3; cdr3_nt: TGTGCCAGCGGTTCTCAGGGGAACATTCAGTACTTC; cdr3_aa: CASGSQGNIQYF
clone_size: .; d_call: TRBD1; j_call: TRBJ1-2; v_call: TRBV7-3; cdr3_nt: TGTGCCAGCAGCGAGATGGGACAGGGGGGTGGCTACACCTTC; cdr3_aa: CASSEMGQGGGYTF
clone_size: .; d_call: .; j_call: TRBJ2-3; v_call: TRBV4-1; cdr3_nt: TGCGCCAGCAGCCAAGCACGGCTAGCCATCGATACGCAGTATTTT; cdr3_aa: CASSQARLAIDTQYF
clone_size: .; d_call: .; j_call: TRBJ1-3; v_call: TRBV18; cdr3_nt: TGTGCCAGCTCACCACAACAGGGAAAGGGAAACACCATATATTTT; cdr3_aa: CASSPQQGKGNTIYF
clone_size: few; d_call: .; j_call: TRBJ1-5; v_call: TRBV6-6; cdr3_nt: TGTGCCAGCAGCCACGGGGGGGCAGGGCAGCCCCAGCATTTT; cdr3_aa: CASSHGGAGQPQHF
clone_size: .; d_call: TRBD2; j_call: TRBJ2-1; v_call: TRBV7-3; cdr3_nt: TGTGCCAGCAGCTTAAGGGGCCCTAGCGGGACCATCTACAATGAGCAGTTCTTC; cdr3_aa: CASSLRGPSGTIYNEQFF
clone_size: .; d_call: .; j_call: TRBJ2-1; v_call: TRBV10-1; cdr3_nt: TGCGCCAGCATTCTAAGGGGTACCACCCACAATGAGCAGTTCTTC; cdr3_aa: CASILRGTTHNEQFF
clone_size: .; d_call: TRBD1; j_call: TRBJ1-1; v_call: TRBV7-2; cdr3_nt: TGTGCCAGCAGCTCGGACAGGGGGTTGAACACTGAAGCTTTCTTT; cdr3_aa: CASSSDRGLNTEAFF
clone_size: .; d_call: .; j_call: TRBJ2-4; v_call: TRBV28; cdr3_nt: TGTGCCAGCAGTTTAGGGGCAGTTATAGGCAAAAACATTCAGTACTTC; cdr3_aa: CASSLGAVIGKNIQYF
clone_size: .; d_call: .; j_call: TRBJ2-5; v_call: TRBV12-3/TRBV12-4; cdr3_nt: TGTGCCAGCAGTTTACTGGAGACCCAGTACTTC; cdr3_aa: CASSLLETQYF
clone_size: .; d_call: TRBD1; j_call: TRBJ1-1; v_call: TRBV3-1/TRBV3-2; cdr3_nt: TGTGCCAGCAGCCTACCGGGACAGGGATTGATCGGGGGCGAAGCTTTCTTT; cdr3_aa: CASSLPGQGLIGGEAFF
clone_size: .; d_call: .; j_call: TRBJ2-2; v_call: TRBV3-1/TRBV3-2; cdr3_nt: TGTGCCAGCAGCCAACGCACCGGGGAGCTGTTTTTT; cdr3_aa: CASSQRTGELFF
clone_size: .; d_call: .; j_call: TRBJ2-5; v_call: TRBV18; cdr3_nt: TGTGCCAGCTCACCCCCTGCGGGTTACCAACTCTTGGGGACCCAGTACTTC; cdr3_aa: CASSPPAGYQLLGTQYF
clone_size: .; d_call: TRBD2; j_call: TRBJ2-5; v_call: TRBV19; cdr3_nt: TGTGCCAGTAGTAAACAGGGACTAGCGGGAGGAGAGACCCAGTACTTC; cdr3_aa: CASSKQGLAGGETQYF
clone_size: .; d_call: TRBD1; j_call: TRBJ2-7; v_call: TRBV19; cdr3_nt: TGTGCCAGTAGTTTCCACTCCCCGGGACAGGGGTTCTACGAGCAGTACTTC; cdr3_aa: CASSFHSPGQGFYEQYF
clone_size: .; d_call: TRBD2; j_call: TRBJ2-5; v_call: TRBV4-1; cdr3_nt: TGCGCCAGCAGAATATCTAGCGGAGAGGAGACCCAGTACTTC; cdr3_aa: CASRISSGEETQYF
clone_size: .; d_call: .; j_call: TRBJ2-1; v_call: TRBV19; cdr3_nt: TGTGCCAGTACCCCAGGCCGGGACACCAGTTCCTACAATGAGCAGTTCTTC; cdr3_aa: CASTPGRDTSSYNEQFF
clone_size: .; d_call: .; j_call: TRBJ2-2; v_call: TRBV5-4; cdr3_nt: TGTGCCAGCAGCTCCACCCCCGGGGACTTGAACACCGGGGAGCTGTTTTTT; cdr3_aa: CASSSTPGDLNTGELFF
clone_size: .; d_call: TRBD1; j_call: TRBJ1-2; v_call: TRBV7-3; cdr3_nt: TGTGCCAGCAGCTTAACGGGGGACAGGAATGGCTACACCTTC; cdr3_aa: CASSLTGDRNGYTF
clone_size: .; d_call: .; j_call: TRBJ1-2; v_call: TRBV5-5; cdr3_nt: TGTGCCAGCAGCTTGAACCAGGCAACCCATTATGGCTACACCTTC; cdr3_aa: CASSLNQATHYGYTF
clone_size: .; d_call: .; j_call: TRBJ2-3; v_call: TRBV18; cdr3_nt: TGTGCCAGCTCGCCCTATAGCACAGATACGCAGTATTTT; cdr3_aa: CASSPYSTDTQYF
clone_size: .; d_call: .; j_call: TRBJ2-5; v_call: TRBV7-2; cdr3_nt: TGTGCCAGCAGCTTAGGGGACTTGTCTCAAGAGACCCAGTACTTC; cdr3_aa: CASSLGDLSQETQYF
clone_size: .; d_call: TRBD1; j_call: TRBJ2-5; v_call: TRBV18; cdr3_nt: TGTGCCAGCGCATACGACAGGGGGTCCCCAGTGACCCAGTACTTC; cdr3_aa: CASAYDRGSPVTQYF
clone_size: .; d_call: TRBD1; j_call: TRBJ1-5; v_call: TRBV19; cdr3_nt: TGTGCCAGTAGTAATACAGGGGGCGGCCAGCCCCAGCATTTT; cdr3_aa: CASSNTGGGQPQHF
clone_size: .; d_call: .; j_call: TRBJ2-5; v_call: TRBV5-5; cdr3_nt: TGTGCCAGCAGCCGATCAGGGGCGGGAGAGACCCAGTACTTC; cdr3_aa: CASSRSGAGETQYF
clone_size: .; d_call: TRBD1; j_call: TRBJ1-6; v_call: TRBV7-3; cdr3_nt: TGTGCCAGCAGCCAGGGGGCAGGGTTGAATTCACCCCTCCACTTT; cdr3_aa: CASSQGAGLNSPLHF
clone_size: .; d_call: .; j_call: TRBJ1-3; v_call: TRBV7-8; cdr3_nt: TGTGCCAGCAGCTTAAGAGGGCTCGGACCGGCGTTCTCTGGAAACACCATATATTTT; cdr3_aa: CASSLRGLGPAFSGNTIYF
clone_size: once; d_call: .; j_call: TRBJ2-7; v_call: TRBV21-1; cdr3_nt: TGTGCCAGCAGCAAACCTCCCCACCGGACAGGGGGCTACGAGCAGTACTTC; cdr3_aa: CASSKPPHRTGGYEQYF
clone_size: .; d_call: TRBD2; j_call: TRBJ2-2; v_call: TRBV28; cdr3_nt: TGTGCCAGCAGATTACGACTAGCGGGAGACACCGGGGAGCTGTTTTTT; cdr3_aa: CASRLRLAGDTGELFF
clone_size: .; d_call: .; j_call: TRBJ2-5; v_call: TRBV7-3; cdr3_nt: TGTGCCAGCAGCTTAACTAGTGAGGGGACCCAGTACTTC; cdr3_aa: CASSLTSEGTQYF
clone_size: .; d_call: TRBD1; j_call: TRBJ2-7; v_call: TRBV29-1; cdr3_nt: TGCAGCGTTGGTGGATCTGGGACAGAACGTTACGAGCAGTACTTC; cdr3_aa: CSVGGSGTERYEQYF
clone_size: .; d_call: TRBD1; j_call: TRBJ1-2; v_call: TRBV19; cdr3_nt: TGTGCCACCCACGGGACAGTAAACTATGGCTACACCTTC; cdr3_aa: CATHGTVNYGYTF
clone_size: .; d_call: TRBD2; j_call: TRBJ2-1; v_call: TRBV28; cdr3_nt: TGTGCCAGCAGTCCGACCCCCCTCGAGGGAGGGCAAGACAATGAGCAGTTCTTC; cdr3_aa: CASSPTPLEGGQDNEQFF
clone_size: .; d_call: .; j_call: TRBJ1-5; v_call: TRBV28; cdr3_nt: TGTGCCAGCAGACGACAGTACACCCAGCCCCAGCATTTT; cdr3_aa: CASRRQYTQPQHF
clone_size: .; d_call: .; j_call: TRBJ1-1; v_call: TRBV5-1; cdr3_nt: TGCGCCAGCAGCTTGCAGGGGATGGGGACTGAAGCTTTCTTT; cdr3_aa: CASSLQGMGTEAFF
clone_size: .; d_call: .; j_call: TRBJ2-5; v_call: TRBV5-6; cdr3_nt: TGTGCCAGCAGCTTGCAGGGTTACCAAGAGACCCAGTACTTC; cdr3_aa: CASSLQGYQETQYF
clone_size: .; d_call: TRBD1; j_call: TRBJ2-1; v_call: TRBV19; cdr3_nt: TGTGCCAGTAGTCAGGACAGGGGGCGCTACAATGAGCAGTTCTTC; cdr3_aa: CASSQDRGRYNEQFF
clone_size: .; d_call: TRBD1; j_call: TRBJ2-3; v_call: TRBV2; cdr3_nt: TGTGCCAGCAGTGGCCTGGACAGGGGCTCAGATACGCAGTATTTT; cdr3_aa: CASSGLDRGSDTQYF
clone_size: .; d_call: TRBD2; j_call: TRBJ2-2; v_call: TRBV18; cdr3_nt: TGTGCCAGCTCACCGAGCGGGAGGAGTGGCGGGGAGCTGTTTTTT; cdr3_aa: CASSPSGRSGGELFF
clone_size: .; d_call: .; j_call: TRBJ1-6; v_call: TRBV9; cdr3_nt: TGTGCCAGCAGCGTAGTGGCAGGGGAGCCCTATAATTCACCCCTCCACTTT; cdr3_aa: CASSVVAGEPYNSPLHF
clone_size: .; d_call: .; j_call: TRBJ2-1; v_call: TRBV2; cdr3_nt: TGTGCCAGCGCCCGCGGGAACACTGGGAATGAGCAGTTCTTC; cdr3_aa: CASARGNTGNEQFF
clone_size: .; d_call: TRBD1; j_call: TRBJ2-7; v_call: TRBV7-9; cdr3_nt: TGTGCCAGCAATTTACAGGGGGCGACTCGCGAGCAGTACTTC; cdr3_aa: CASNLQGATREQYF
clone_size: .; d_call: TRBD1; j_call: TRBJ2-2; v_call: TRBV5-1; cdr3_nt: TGCGCCAGCAGCATGACAGGGGGAGTCCCCGGGGAGCTGTTTTTT; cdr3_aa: CASSMTGGVPGELFF
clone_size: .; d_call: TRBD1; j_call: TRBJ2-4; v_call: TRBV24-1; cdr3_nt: TGTGCCACCAGGTTAGGACAGGGGCCCCCAAAAAACATTCAGTACTTC; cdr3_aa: CATRLGQGPPKNIQYF
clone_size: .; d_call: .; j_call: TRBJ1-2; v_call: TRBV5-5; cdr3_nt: TGTGCCAGCAGCTTCCTAACAGGCCTTAACTATGGCTACACCTTC; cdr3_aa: CASSFLTGLNYGYTF
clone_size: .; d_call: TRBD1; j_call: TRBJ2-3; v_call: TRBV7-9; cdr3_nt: TGTGCCAGCAGCTCTCATCCAGGGGGTACAGATACGCAGTATTTT; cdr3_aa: CASSSHPGGTDTQYF
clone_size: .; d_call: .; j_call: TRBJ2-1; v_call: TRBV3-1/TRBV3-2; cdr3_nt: TGTGCCAGCAGCCAATATCACAATGAGCAGTTCTTC; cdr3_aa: CASSQYHNEQFF
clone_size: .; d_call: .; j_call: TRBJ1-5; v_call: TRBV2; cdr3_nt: TGTGCCAGCAGTGAGGTTCGGGGACTTCAGCCCCAGCATTTT; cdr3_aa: CASSEVRGLQPQHF
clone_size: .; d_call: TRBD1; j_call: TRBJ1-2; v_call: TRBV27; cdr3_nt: TGTGCCAGCAGCGCCGGGACAGGGGCCAGCCATGGCTACACCTTC; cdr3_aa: CASSAGTGASHGYTF
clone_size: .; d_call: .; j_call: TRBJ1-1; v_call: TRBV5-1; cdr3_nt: TGCGCCAGCAGCTTGGAACCGGGTATGAGGACTGAAGCTTTCTTT; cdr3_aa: CASSLEPGMRTEAFF
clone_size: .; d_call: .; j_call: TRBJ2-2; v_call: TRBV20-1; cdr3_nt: TGCAGTGCTAGTGTCTCTGACACCGGGGAGCTGTTTTTT; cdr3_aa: CSASVSDTGELFF